Listed here are 24 T cell receptor beta chains from one sample, sequenced in a study of CD8 T cells in Susac syndrome (dated by TCRdb to about 2019). Libraries came from the immunoSEQ multiplex PCR assay. RNA was extracted using the RNeasy kit, and roughly 0.45 to 1 microgram was reverse transcribed with random hexamers. Using fastp at Q25 and MiXCR, TCRdb reprocessed the public reads and kept productive beta chains. Rows with one shared CDR3 protein collapse into an entry with the most common genes and DNA. Counted in this sample were about 76,000 distinct CDR3 sequences; 93% of them appeared once. Of the sample, 0.45% to 0.55% is held by the ten largest clones. The specimen sequenced was CD8+ T cells from PBMCs. The receptors stem from a human donor with Susac syndrome.

The chain links TRBV7-6 to TRBJ2-1; TRBD2 matches 7 bases. After removal of 1 base from V and 1 base from J, the junction contained 7 bases not matched to a gene. The CDR3 loop spans 17 amino acids. CDR1 SGHVS and CDR2 FNYEAQ come from the germline V gene. This chain's CDR3 is CASSLVTRGSSYNEQFF. The CDR3 nucleotides are TGTGCCAGCAGCTTAGTTACCCGCGGGAGTTCCTACAATGAGCAGTTCTTC. Full variable domain (rest looked up from reference TRBV7-6 and TRBJ2-1): GAGVSQSPRYKVTKRGQDVALRCDPISGHVSLYWYRQALGQGPEFLTYFNYEAQQDKSGLPNDRFSAERPEGSISTLTIQRTEQRDSAMYRCASSLVTRGSSYNEQFFGPGTRLTVL.

The rearrangement uses TRBV29-1 and TRBJ1-2; 7 positions match TRBD1. V lost 3 bases, J lost 1 base, and 8 bases stayed unmatched. Germline V gene data show CDR1 as SQVTM and CDR2 as ANQGSEA. CDR3 length: 15 amino acids. The CDR3: CSVEAGAGGNYGYTF. Here the CDR3 DNA reads TGCAGCGTTGAGGCAGGGGCAGGGGGTAACTATGGCTACACCTTC.

This chain joins TRBV4-1 and TRBJ1-6, with D possibly TRBD1 on 5 matching bases. With 4 bases removed from V and 10 bases from J, the gap between germline ends came to 14 bases. The CDR3 is made up of 14 amino acids. Germline CDR1 and CDR2: MGHRA and YSYEKL. CDR3 loop: CASSRLPGKSPLHF. The CDR3 DNA is TGCGCCAGCAGCCGTTTGCCAGGGAAATCACCCCTCCACTTT.

This clonotype was found once. This sequence joins TRBV2 and TRBJ1-1; D perhaps matches TRBD1 (6 bases). V was cut by 6 bases and J by 3 bases, with 8 bases left in between. Germline assignment: CDR1 SNHLY and CDR2 FYNNEI. This CDR3 is built from 12 residues. In nucleotides, the CDR3 is TGTGCCAGCAGCTCAGGGGACACTGAAGCTTTCTTT. Amino acids: CASSSGDTEAFF.

J is TRBJ2-7 and V is TRBV30; D is possibly TRBD1 or TRBD2 (5 bases each). Trimming cost V 6 bases and J 4 bases, with 19 bases left between them. Per the germline V gene, CDR1 is GTSNPN and CDR2 is SVGIG (reference sequence). The CDR3 loop spans 14 amino acids. CDR3 loop: CACLGVGVGYEQYF. DNA for the CDR3: TGTGCCTGCCTAGGGGTCGGGGTGGGGTACGAGCAGTACTTC.

This chain links TRBV2 with TRBJ2-5, with D perhaps matching TRBD2 (5 bases). CDR3 length: 17 amino acids. Germline loops: CDR1 SNHLY, CDR2 FYNNEI. Trimming stripped 2 bases from V and 5 bases from J, with 21 bases between. CDR3 amino acids: CASSEPSGNERQETQYF. The CDR3, as DNA: TGTGCCAGCAGTGAACCTTCAGGAAACGAGCGGCAGGAGACCCAGTACTTC.

The V gene is TRBV27, the J gene TRBJ2-2, with 7 bases aligning to TRBD2. CDR3 length equals 16 residues. V lost 6 bases and J lost 3; bases outside the gene matches: 10. Germline values: CDR1 MNHEY, CDR2 SMNVEV (reference sequence). This CDR3 reads CASRQESGKDTGELFF. The CDR3 nucleotides are TGTGCCAGCAGACAAGAAAGCGGGAAGGACACCGGGGAGCTGTTTTTT.

The rearrangement joins TRBV9 to TRBJ2-1; 8 bases are a match to TRBD2. J gave up 7 bases and V 0 bases, and 9 bases lay outside the gene matches. This CDR3 is built from 16 residues. Germline-derived CDR1 and CDR2 are SGDLS and YYNGEE. CDR3 bases: TGTGCCAGCAGCGTAGATGGCGGGGGGAGGTTGAATGAGCAGTTCTTC. Encoded protein: CASSVDGGGRLNEQFF.

The chain employs TRBV9 and TRBJ2-1, with 8 bases that match TRBD1. The V gene's germline CDR1 is SGDLS and CDR2 YYNGEE. The V and J ends lost 4 bases and 10 bases, in that order; junction bases with no gene match: 4. The CDR3 totals 12 residues. The DNA of the CDR3 is TGTGCCAGCAGCCAGACAGGGGCCGAGCAGTTCTTC. Translating it yields CASSQTGAEQFF.

This rearrangement joins TRBV24-1 to TRBJ2-1; 8 bases line up with TRBD2. CDR1 KGHDR and CDR2 SFDVKD come from the germline V gene. Trimming removed 3 bases from V and 0 bases from J; junction bases left unmatched: 9. CDR3 length: 18 amino acids. The CDR3 nucleotides are TGTGCCACCAGTGATACAACCCCCGGGACTAGCTCCTACAATGAGCAGTTCTTC. Its protein product is CATSDTTPGTSSYNEQFF.

This chain uses TRBV7-9 with TRBJ1-4; 10 nucleotides line up with TRBD1. The trim removed 5 bases at V and 2 bases at J, leaving 8 bases unmatched. Germline V gene sequence: CDR1 SEHNR, CDR2 FQNEAQ (reference sequence). There are 17 residues in the CDR3. CDR3 nucleotides: TGTGCCAGCAGCCCACCGGGACAGGGGTCGACTAATGAAAAACTGTTTTTT. This encodes CASSPPGQGSTNEKLFF.

The chain combines TRBV7-3 with TRBJ2-1; no reliable D call. Germline V gene data show CDR1 as SGHTA and CDR2 as FQGTGA. The V end lost 5 bases, the J end lost 7 bases, and 15 bases lay between the germline ends. This CDR3 comprises 14 residues. The CDR3 is CASSQKALGNEQFF. As DNA, the CDR3 is TGTGCCAGCAGCCAAAAGGCGTTGGGGAATGAGCAGTTCTTC.

The V gene is TRBV7-9, the J gene TRBJ1-1, with D hard to call. Trimming removed 1 base from V and 1 base from J, with 7 bases in between. The CDR3 is made up of 14 amino acids. CDR1 is SEHNR, CDR2 FQNEAQ, per germline (reference sequence). The CDR3 loop is CASSLVRGNTEAFF. As DNA, the CDR3 is TGTGCCAGCAGCTTAGTGAGAGGGAACACTGAAGCTTTCTTT.

The chain is built from TRBV29-1 and TRBJ2-3; D possibly corresponds to TRBD1 (5 bases). Germline CDR1 is SQVTM and CDR2 is ANQGSEA. This CDR3 contains 12 residues. The V end was cut by 4 bases, the J end by 5 bases, with 10 bases between. For the CDR3, the DNA is TGCAGCGTTGGGGGCGGTGGAGATACGCAGTATTTT. Protein sequence: CSVGGGGDTQYF.

V gene TRBV27 combines with J gene TRBJ1-2; 8 positions match TRBD1. This CDR3 spans 15 amino acids. Germline V gives CDR1 MNHEY, CDR2 SMNVEV (reference sequence). Germline trimming cut 1 base from V and 6 bases from J; bases unmatched to any gene: 7. CDR3 sequence reads: CASSLLGQGRNGYTF. In DNA form, the CDR3 reads TGTGCCAGCAGTTTATTAGGACAGGGCAGGAATGGCTACACCTTC.

V gene TRBV2 combines with J gene TRBJ2-7; 9 bases are a match to TRBD2. The CDR3 is 15 residues long. CDR1 is SNHLY and CDR2 is FYNNEI in the germline V gene. The J segment lost 3 bases and the V segment lost 6 bases, leaving 9 bases of the junction unmatched. The CDR3 loop is CASRATSGGFYEQYF. CDR3 nucleotide sequence: TGTGCCAGCAGGGCGACTAGCGGAGGATTCTACGAGCAGTACTTC. Looking up the rest from reference TRBV2 and TRBJ2-7 gives the full variable domain: EPEVTQTPSHQVTQMGQEVILRCVPISNHLYFYWYRQILGQKVEFLVSFYNNEISEKSEIFDDQFSVERPDGSNFTLKIRSTKLEDSAMYFCASRATSGGFYEQYFGPGTRLTVT.

V and J are TRBV7-2 and TRBJ2-3; no firm D call. Trimming stripped 4 bases from V and 0 bases from J, with 11 bases between. Germline-derived CDR1 and CDR2 are SGHTA and FQGNSA. The CDR3 has 15 residues. The CDR3 is CASSSIEASTDTQYF. For the CDR3, the DNA is TGTGCCAGCAGCTCCATTGAGGCTAGCACAGATACGCAGTATTTT.

Here the CDR3 reads CSVYREGKNIQYF. The CDR3 region has the DNA TGCAGCGTCTACAGGGAGGGCAAAAACATTCAGTACTTC. This chain links TRBV29-1 with TRBJ2-4; a possible D gene is TRBD2 (7 bases). Trimming removed 6 bases at V and 3 bases at J, with 12 bases between. Germline V CDR1 and CDR2: SQVTM, ANQGSEA. CDR3 length: 13 residues.

This clonotype was found once. The chain recombines TRBV20-1 with TRBJ2-7; D call uncertain. Germline V gives CDR1 DFQATT, CDR2 SNEGSKA (reference sequence). This CDR3 contains 13 residues. The V end lost 6 bases, the J end lost 6 bases, and 18 bases lay between the germline ends. The CDR3 region has the DNA TGCAGTGCCCTACTGCTAGAACGCAGCGAGCAGTACTTC. Amino acid sequence: CSALLLERSEQYF.

The chain uses TRBV27 and TRBJ2-1, with 15 bases fitting TRBD2. This CDR3 region has 16 residues. The germline CDR1 and CDR2 sequences are MNHEY and SMNVEV (reference sequence). Losses at the gene ends were 6 bases for V and 4 bases for J; bases not matched to a gene: 4. The DNA of the CDR3 is TGTGCCAGCAGAGGACTAGCGGGAGGGCCATACAATGAGCAGTTCTTC. It codes for CASRGLAGGPYNEQFF.

This chain joins TRBV4-2 and TRBJ2-3; maybe TRBD2 (6 bases). The CDR3 runs 16 residues. Trimming removed 0 bases at V and 0 bases at J, with 10 bases between. The V gene's germline CDR1 is LGHNA and CDR2 YNFKEQ. The CDR3 sequence is CASSQDLAVSTDTQYF. The CDR3 coding sequence is TGTGCCAGCAGCCAAGATTTAGCGGTTAGCACAGATACGCAGTATTTT.

The chain employs TRBV27 and TRBJ2-1, with TRBD2 identical over 14 bases. The V gene's germline CDR1 is MNHEY and CDR2 SMNVEV (reference sequence). V gave up 7 bases and J gave up 6 bases; unmatched junction bases: 5. The CDR3 has 15 amino acids. In DNA, the CDR3 is TGTGCCAGCACCACGACTAGCGGGAGGGTCAATGAGCAGTTCTTC. Residues: CASTTTSGRVNEQFF.

This clonotype was counted a single time. The chain recombines TRBV7-6 with TRBJ2-7, with D possibly TRBD2 on 6 matching bases. Germline CDR1 reads SGHVS; CDR2 reads FNYEAQ. This CDR3 comprises 18 residues. V lost 0 bases and J 1 base, leaving 19 bases between the germline ends. DNA of the CDR3: TGTGCCAGCAGCTTAGCGCCCTGGGACTTTGAACCTTCCTACGAGCAGTACTTC. It translates to CASSLAPWDFEPSYEQYF.

This sequence joins TRBV3-1 and TRBJ2-3; D is uncertain. CDR3 length: 14 amino acids. V gave up 4 bases and J gave up 1 base, with 9 bases separating them. The germline V gene encodes CDR1 LGHDT and CDR2 YNNKEL (reference sequence). DNA of the CDR3: TGTGCCAGCAGCCTTTCCTCAGGCACAGATACGCAGTATTTT. Encoded protein: CASSLSSGTDTQYF.